This TCR beta chain derives from a study of blood T cell repertoires in COVID-19. Generated by immunoSEQ multiplex PCR, the TCRdb table keeps only in-frame clones and is missing some. The sample has about 200,000 clones; about nine tenths are singletons. Per the germline V gene, CDR1 is MNHEY and CDR2 is SVGAGI. This CDR3 spans 12 amino acids. After removal of 6 bases from V and 6 bases from J, the junction contained 3 bases not matched to a gene. The origin of this receptor is a man aged 35 to 55 with acute or convalescent COVID-19. Sequencing was carried out using peripheral blood. The genes are TRBV6-5 and TRBJ1-2; 8 bases align to TRBD1. The CDR3: CASRTGDHGYTF. In DNA, the CDR3 is TGTGCCAGCAGGACAGGGGATCATGGCTACACCTTC.